A selection of T cell receptor beta chains follows, all from one sample in a study of blood T cells in healthy people across ages. TCRdb processed the 5' RACE reads anew with MiXCR; each CDR3 protein has one entry. The table records about 730,000 distinct CDR3 sequences, roughly 43% of them present only once. Sequenced material: blood. These receptors were obtained from a woman aged 55-69 years in good health. CDR3s include the opening cysteine and the closing phenylalanine or tryptophan. The D gene is left open where the match is weak. Clone size is not always given. Where it is, it says once, few, many or a class for expanded clones.

clone_size | j_call | d_call | cdr3_length | v_call | cdr3_aa | cdr3_nt
- | TRBJ2-2 | TRBD1 | 14 | TRBV20-1 | CSASGQGVTGELFF | TGCAGTGCATCGGGACAGGGTGTAACCGGGGAGCTGTTTTTT
few | TRBJ2-1 | - | 15 | TRBV12-5 | CASVGTGLHYNEQFF | TGTGCTAGTGTTGGAACGGGACTCCATTACAATGAGCAGTTCTTC
- | TRBJ2-7 | - | 13 | TRBV20-1 | CSAEQAISYEQYF | TGCAGTGCCGAACAGGCGATCTCCTACGAGCAGTACTTC
- | TRBJ1-6 | - | 17 | TRBV5-1 | CASSLDLGASYNSPLHF | TGCGCCAGCAGCTTGGATTTGGGGGCCAGCTATAATTCACCCCTCCACTTT
- | TRBJ2-1 | TRBD2 | 16 | TRBV20-1 | CSATRLAVSSYNEQFF | TGCAGTGCGACTCGACTAGCGGTTAGCTCCTACAATGAGCAGTTCTTC
- | TRBJ2-3 | - | 15 | TRBV20-1 | CSARVGTQLPDTQYF | TGCAGTGCTAGAGTCGGGACCCAGCTACCAGACACGCAGTATTTT
- | TRBJ1-2 | TRBD1 | 13 | TRBV27 | CASSFATGNGYTF | TGTGCCAGCAGTTTCGCGACAGGGAATGGCTACACCTTC
- | TRBJ2-3 | - | 14 | TRBV4-1 | CASSRTEGTDTQYF | TGCGCCAGCAGCCGGACGGAGGGTACAGATACGCAGTATTTT
- | TRBJ2-1 | - | 14 | TRBV20-1 | CSARQTGRLNEQFF | TGCAGTGCTCGACAGACAGGCCGTCTCAATGAGCAGTTCTTC
- | TRBJ2-5 | - | 15 | TRBV7-9 | CASSLRSGAGETQYF | TGTGCCAGCAGCTTACGATCAGGGGCAGGGGAGACCCAGTACTTC
few | TRBJ2-3 | - | 15 | TRBV20-1 | CSARGFGGSTDTQYF | TGCAGTGCTAGAGGCTTTGGGGGAAGCACAGATACGCAGTATTTT
- | TRBJ2-1 | TRBD2 | 18 | TRBV20-1 | CSARDEGLAGSSYNEQFF | TGCAGTGCTAGAGACGAGGGTTTAGCGGGATCCTCCTACAATGAGCAGTTCTTC
- | TRBJ2-3 | - | 14 | TRBV20-1 | CSARVGLSTDTQYF | TGCAGTGCTAGAGTCGGACTTAGCACAGATACGCAGTATTTT
many | TRBJ2-1 | - | 15 | TRBV5-1 | CASSLEAGRGPEQFF | TGCGCCAGCAGCTTGGAGGCAGGGCGGGGGCCCGAGCAGTTCTTC
few | TRBJ2-7 | - | 14 | TRBV12-3/TRBV12-4 | CASVPGAPHYEQYF | TGTGCCAGCGTCCCGGGTGCGCCACACTACGAGCAGTACTTC
few | TRBJ2-7 | - | 12 | TRBV25-1 | CASSERDSEQYF | TGTGCCAGCAGTGAAAGGGACTCCGAGCAGTACTTC
- | TRBJ2-1 | - | 16 | TRBV4-2 | CASSQARGGAGGEQFF | TGTGCCAGCAGCCAAGCGCGTGGCGGGGCCGGCGGTGAGCAGTTCTTC
- | TRBJ1-5 | - | 13 | TRBV20-1 | CSARRTNNQPQHF | TGCAGTGCCCGGCGCACGAACAATCAGCCCCAGCATTTT
- | TRBJ2-7 | - | 11 | TRBV20-1 | CSAAGVSEQYF | TGCAGTGCCGCGGGTGTCTCCGAGCAGTACTTC
- | TRBJ2-3 | TRBD2 | 15 | TRBV5-1 | CASMERGTSTDTQYF | TGCGCCAGCATGGAGCGGGGGACTAGCACAGATACGCAGTATTTT
- | TRBJ2-1 | - | 17 | TRBV13 | CASSGNRDPRDYNEQFF | TGTGCCAGCAGTGGAAACAGGGACCCAAGAGATTACAATGAGCAGTTCTTC
- | TRBJ2-4 | TRBD2 | 17 | TRBV15 | CATSRVVAGIAKNIQYF | TGTGCCACCAGCAGAGTGGTAGCGGGGATAGCCAAAAACATTCAGTACTTC
- | TRBJ2-1 | TRBD2 | 15 | TRBV20-1 | CSARDLAGGNNEQFF | TGCAGTGCTAGAGATCTGGCGGGAGGGAACAATGAGCAGTTCTTC
- | TRBJ2-7 | - | 15 | TRBV19 | CASERPGAPIDEQYF | TGTGCCAGCGAACGACCTGGGGCCCCTATTGATGAGCAGTACTTC
- | TRBJ2-1 | TRBD2 | 17 | TRBV4-2 | CASSQDPGRAGNNEQFF | TGTGCCAGCAGCCAAGACCCGGGACGAGCGGGGAACAATGAGCAGTTCTTC
- | TRBJ2-1 | - | 16 | TRBV12-3/TRBV12-4 | CASSGSEVALYNEQFF | TGTGCCAGCAGTGGCTCAGAAGTGGCGCTCTACAATGAGCAGTTCTTC
few | TRBJ2-5 | - | 13 | TRBV11-2 | CASSISLNNEQYF | TGTGCCAGCAGCATCAGCCTGAACAATGAGCAGTACTTC
- | TRBJ2-7 | TRBD1 | 15 | TRBV27 | CASGTGGKFYNEQYF | TGTGCCAGTGGGACAGGGGGAAAGTTTTACAATGAGCAGTACTTC
few | TRBJ2-3 | TRBD2 | 15 | TRBV20-1 | CSARRTSPRHDTQYF | TGCAGTGCTAGAAGGACTAGTCCCCGACACGATACGCAGTATTTT
- | TRBJ2-1 | TRBD1 | 15 | TRBV7-9 | CASSGTGGSYNEQFF | TGTGCCAGCAGCGGGACAGGGGGTTCCTACAATGAGCAGTTCTTC
- | TRBJ2-2 | - | 15 | TRBV6-1 | CASRPVTGRTGELFF | TGTGCCAGCAGACCAGTGACAGGGAGGACCGGGGAGCTGTTTTTT